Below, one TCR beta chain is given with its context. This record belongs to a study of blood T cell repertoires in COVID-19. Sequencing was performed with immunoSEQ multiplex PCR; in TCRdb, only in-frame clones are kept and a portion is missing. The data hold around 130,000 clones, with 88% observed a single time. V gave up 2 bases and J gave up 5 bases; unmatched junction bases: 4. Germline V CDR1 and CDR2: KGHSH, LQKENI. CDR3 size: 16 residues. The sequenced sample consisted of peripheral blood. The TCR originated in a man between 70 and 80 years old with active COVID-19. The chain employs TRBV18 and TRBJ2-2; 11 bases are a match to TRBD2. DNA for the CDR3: TGTGCCAGCTCACCAAGACTAGCGGGATTTACCGGGGAGCTGTTTTTT. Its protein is CASSPRLAGFTGELFF.